A selection of T cell receptor beta chains follows, all from one sample in a study of identical twins' blood T cells. TCRdb reanalysed the 5' RACE reads using MiXCR and keeps one entry per CDR3 protein. This sample has 300,000 to 400,000 distinct CDR3 sequences; about 28% occur once, and the top ten carry around 5.6%. The specimen was PBMCs. All receptors come from a woman aged 18 to 55 in good health. Both conserved end residues are part of each CDR3. The order of the fields is D gene, V gene, J gene, clone size, CDR3 DNA, CDR3 protein. The D gene is left open where the match is weak. For some rows the clone size is stated as once, few or many, or as a class when expanded; others skip it.

>-|TRBV7-9|TRBJ2-3|-
TGTGCCAGCAGCTTAGGGGGCAGAATGGGCACAGATACGCAGTATTTT
CASSLGGRMGTDTQYF
>TRBD1|TRBV9|TRBJ1-4|-
TGTGCCAACAGGCCCGGGACAGGGGATAGGCGGGAAAAACTGTTTTTT
CANRPGTGDRREKLFF
>TRBD2|TRBV7-2|TRBJ2-3|-
TGTGCCAGCAGCTTACTAGCGGGAGGTAGAACAGATACGCAGTATTTT
CASSLLAGGRTDTQYF
>-|TRBV9|TRBJ2-3|-
TGTGCCAGCAGCGACGGGACTGGGGGGGATACGCAGTATTTT
CASSDGTGGDTQYF
>-|TRBV2|TRBJ2-3|-
TGTGCCAGCAGTGAGTCCCCAGATACGCAGTATTTT
CASSESPDTQYF
>-|TRBV5-1|TRBJ1-4|-
TGCGCCAGCAGCGAACAGGGTCGTGAAAAACTGTTTTTT
CASSEQGREKLFF
>-|TRBV20-1|TRBJ1-4|-
TGCAGTGCTGGCCGGGGGCGGGTTGAAAAACTGTTTTTT
CSAGRGRVEKLFF
>-|TRBV7-9|TRBJ1-1|many
TGTGCCAGCATCCCGGGCTCAAAGTACACTGAAGCTTTCTTT
CASIPGSKYTEAFF
>-|TRBV5-1|TRBJ2-1|-
TGCGCCAGCAGCGCTGGGGACAACTACAATGAGCAGTTCTTC
CASSAGDNYNEQFF
>-|TRBV14|TRBJ1-1|-
TGTGCCAGCAGCAACGGGTCTAGGGGAGCTGAAGCTTTCTTT
CASSNGSRGAEAFF
>TRBD2|TRBV7-8|TRBJ2-2|-
TGTGCCAGCAGCTCAGGACTAGCGGGGGCCGGGGAGCTGTTTTTT
CASSSGLAGAGELFF
>-|TRBV5-1|TRBJ1-2|few
TGCGCCAGCAGCGGAGGGGACAACTATGGCTACACCTTC
CASSGGDNYGYTF
>TRBD1|TRBV12-3/TRBV12-4|TRBJ2-3|-
TGTGCCAGCAGTTTGAGGACAGGGGCCATGCAGTATTTT
CASSLRTGAMQYF
>-|TRBV3-1|TRBJ1-1|few
TGTGCCAGCAGCCAAGTCGCGGGGGAAGCTTTCTTT
CASSQVAGEAFF
>-|TRBV5-1|TRBJ1-6|-
TGCGCCAGCAGCTTGATTGGCCAAGGGAATTCACCCCTCCACTTT
CASSLIGQGNSPLHF
>-|TRBV25-1|TRBJ1-1|-
TGTGCCAGCAGCGCCGACCCGGTGACTGAAGCTTTCTTT
CASSADPVTEAFF
>-|TRBV11-2|TRBJ1-1|-
TGTGCCAGCAGCCACGGAAGGGAGAGAGCCACTGAAGCTTTCTTT
CASSHGRERATEAFF
>TRBD1|TRBV6-6|TRBJ2-2|many
TGTGCCAGCAGTTATAATTGGGACAGCTTTTGGGGGGAGCTGTTTTTT
CASSYNWDSFWGELFF
>-|TRBV6-5|TRBJ1-2|many
TGTGCCAGCAGTTACATGGCGGGATCTTATGGCTACACCTTC
CASSYMAGSYGYTF
>TRBD1|TRBV19|TRBJ1-1|few
TGTGCCAGTAGTCGACAGGGGGCATGGGAAGCTTTCTTT
CASSRQGAWEAFF
>TRBD2|TRBV11-3|TRBJ2-2|many
TGTGCCAGCAGCGGACTAGCGGGATTAAACACCGGGGAGCTGTTTTTT
CASSGLAGLNTGELFF
>TRBD2|TRBV28|TRBJ2-7|few
TGTGCCAGCAGTTTATCCGGGGGGGACCACTACGAGCAGTACTTC
CASSLSGGDHYEQYF
>-|TRBV29-1|TRBJ1-1|few
TGCAGCGTTGAGATACAGGGATTCACTGAAGCTTTCTTT
CSVEIQGFTEAFF
>-|TRBV14|TRBJ2-7|-
TGTGCCAGCAGCCAGACCGGGACATCCATTTGGGAGCAGTACTTC
CASSQTGTSIWEQYF
>-|TRBV6-5|TRBJ1-2|few
TGTGCCAGCAGTCACTCGATGAGGGATGGCTACACCTTC
CASSHSMRDGYTF
>-|TRBV2|TRBJ1-5|many
TGTGCCAGCTCAGAGGAAAGGGGAAATCAGCCCCAGCATTTT
CASSEERGNQPQHF
>TRBD1|TRBV25-1|TRBJ1-6|many
TGTGCCAGCAGTGACCAGAGGACAGGAAGTTTTTCACCCCTCCACTTT
CASSDQRTGSFSPLHF
>-|TRBV10-3|TRBJ2-2|-
TGTGCCACCCATGCGGCGGTCACCGGGGAGCTGTTTTTT
CATHAAVTGELFF
>-|TRBV2|TRBJ2-6|-
TGTGCCAGCAGGCCCGGGGGCTCTGGGGCCAACGTCCTGACTTTC
CASRPGGSGANVLTF
>TRBD2|TRBV12-3/TRBV12-4|TRBJ2-1|many
TGTGCCAGCAGTTTAGCGGGAGGGATCAATGAGCAGTTCTTC
CASSLAGGINEQFF
>-|TRBV5-1|TRBJ1-1|-
TGCGCCAGCAGCTCGACACCCTACACTGAAGCTTTCTTT
CASSSTPYTEAFF
>-|TRBV19|TRBJ1-2|-
TGTGCCACCAATACCGGGACATCCGCTAACTATGGCTACACCTTC
CATNTGTSANYGYTF
>-|TRBV20-1|TRBJ2-2|few
TGCAGTGCTAGAGACCACAGCTCCGGGGAGCTGTTTTTT
CSARDHSSGELFF
>-|TRBV11-2|TRBJ1-5|few
TGTGCCAGCAGCCCCCGGACACCCCATCAGCCCCAGCATTTT
CASSPRTPHQPQHF
>-|TRBV5-1|TRBJ1-2|few
TGCGCCAGCAGCTTGGGCGGGACGGAAGTTTATGGCTACACCTTC
CASSLGGTEVYGYTF
>-|TRBV9|TRBJ2-2|many
TGTGCCAGCAGCGTAGGTGGCGGGGAGCTGTTTTTT
CASSVGGGELFF
>-|TRBV20-1|TRBJ2-3|many
TGCAGTGCTAGCAGCGGGCATTCTAGCACAGATACGCAGTATTTT
CSASSGHSSTDTQYF
>-|TRBV3-2|TRBJ2-2|few
TGTGCCAGCAGCCATGGGGGGTATCTTAACACCGGGGAGCTGTTTTTT
CASSHGGYLNTGELFF
>-|TRBV6-6|TRBJ2-5|many
TGTGCCAGCAGTTACCAAAGGGAGACCCAGTACTTC
CASSYQRETQYF
>TRBD1|TRBV19|TRBJ2-7|few
TGTGCCAGTGCAAGACAGGGGAGTTCCCACGAGCAGTACTTC
CASARQGSSHEQYF